Presented here are 22 T cell receptor beta chains from one specimen sequenced in a study of T and B cells in COVID-19 patients (dated by TCRdb to the early 2020s). The instrument given in TCRdb is Illumina MiSeq. TRB rearrangements were amplified by multiplex PCR with BIOMED2 TRB-A/B primer pools. The public reads were quality trimmed at Q25 with fastp and then assembled into clones with MiXCR by TCRdb, keeping productive beta chains. Every distinct CDR3 protein forms one entry, paired with its most common genes and DNA. The sample profile shows 18,000 or so distinct CDR3 sequences; roughly 32% of them were found once. In total, the top ten clones hold more than 15% of the sample. Genomic DNA extracted from blood was used in amounts of roughly 240-500 ng for amplification of TRB repertoires. Sequencing was performed on blood. The receptors shown here come from a human donor with active COVID-19.

This clonotype is medium-sized within its sample. The genes are TRBV19 and TRBJ2-5; D ambiguous. The CDR3 sequence is 12 residues long. Germline CDR1 and CDR2: LNHDA and SQIVND (reference sequence). Trimming shortened V by 4 bases and J by 4 bases, and 7 bases separated the two germline ends. CDR3 bases: TGTGCCAGTAGTACCTTAGGAGAGACCCAGTACTTC. This encodes CASSTLGETQYF. Full variable domain (missing parts from reference TRBV19 and TRBJ2-5): DGGITQSPKYLFRKEGQNVTLSCEQNLNHDAMYWYRQDPGQGLRLIYYSQIVNDFQKGDIAEGYSVSREKKESFPLTVTSAQKNPTAFYLCASSTLGETQYFGPGTRLLVL.

V usage is TRBV11-2 and J usage is TRBJ2-4; D is perhaps TRBD2 (7 bases). With 5 bases removed from V and 11 bases from J, the gap between germline ends came to 22 bases. Per germline, CDR1 SGHAT and CDR2 FQNNGV. CDR3 size: 15 residues. CDR3 region: CASSRGGDSGVVQYF. CDR3 in DNA: TGTGCCAGCAGCCGAGGGGGGGACTCGGGGGTCGTTCAGTACTTC. The variable domain in full, with the rest retrieved from reference TRBV11-2 and TRBJ2-4, is EAGVAQSPRYKIIEKRQSVAFWCNPISGHATLYWYQQILGQGPKLLIQFQNNGVVDDSQLPKDRFSAERLKGVDSTLKIQPAKLEDSAVYLCASSRGGDSGVVQYFGAGTRLSVL.

This clonotype was observed a handful of times. Here the CDR3 reads CASREGAPLSGANVLTF. The CDR3 DNA follows: TGTGCCAGCAGGGAGGGGGCTCCCCTCTCCGGGGCCAACGTCCTGACTTTC. This chain joins TRBV6-4 and TRBJ2-6; D is perhaps TRBD1 (7 bases). V lost 6 bases, J lost 4 bases, and 19 bases lay in between. Germline V gives CDR1 MRHNA, CDR2 SNTAGT. The CDR3 spans 17 residues.

J is TRBJ2-6 and V is TRBV4-1; D remains unclear. This CDR3 region has 17 residues. The V end lost 0 bases, the J end lost 2 bases, and 11 bases lay between the germline ends. Germline CDR1 is MGHRA and CDR2 is YSYEKL. The CDR3 sequence is CASSQEGSFTGANVLTF. The CDR3 bases are TGCGCCAGCAGCCAAGAGGGGTCATTTACTGGGGCCAACGTCCTGACTTTC.

Regarding this clonotype: Being one base from a much bigger clone, this may be a read error. The rearrangement joins TRBV19 to TRBJ2-3; D assignment may be TRBD1 or TRBD2 (5 bases each). The CDR3 contains 16 residues. Germline assignment: CDR1 LNHDA and CDR2 SQIVND (reference sequence). CDR3 in DNA: TGTGCCAGTAGTCCCCTCCCGGGGCTTAGCACAGGTACGCAGTATTTT. Translating gives CASSPLPGLSTGTQYF.

Only a few counts were recorded for this clonotype. The genes are TRBV5-4 and TRBJ2-3, with D unclear. Germline CDR1 is SGHNT and CDR2 is YYREEE (reference sequence). This CDR3 is 13 amino acids long. Trimming shortened V by 4 bases and J by 0 bases, and 6 bases separated the two germline ends. The CDR3 sequence is CASSLLSTDTQYF. The DNA of the CDR3 is TGTGCCAGCAGCCTCCTTAGCACAGATACGCAGTATTTT.

V gene TRBV7-9 combines with J gene TRBJ1-2; D ambiguous. Germline loops: CDR1 SEHNR, CDR2 FQNEAQ (reference sequence). The CDR3 extends over 11 amino acids. Trimming took 2 bases from V and 6 from J, leaving 4 bases between them. CDR3 sequence reads: CASSLRDGYTF. The CDR3 DNA sequence: TGTGCCAGCAGCTTAAGGGATGGCTACACCTTC.

This clonotype was counted only a few times. The chain uses TRBV19 and TRBJ2-7; 10 positions agree with TRBD1. V lost 5 bases to trimming and J lost 1 base; unmatched junction nucleotides: 8. The CDR3 runs 16 residues. Germline assignment: CDR1 LNHDA and CDR2 SQIVND (reference sequence). CDR3 in amino acids: CASSPGQGQGSYEQYV. DNA for the CDR3: TGTGCCAGTAGTCCGGGCCAGGGACAGGGGTCCTACGAGCAGTACGTC.

This CDR3 is CASTQGRPNTGELFF. CDR3 nucleotide sequence: TGTGCCAGCACCCAGGGGCGACCGAACACCGGGGAGCTGTTTTTT. V and J are TRBV12-3 or TRBV12-4 and TRBJ2-2; maybe TRBD1 (6 bases). V was shortened by 7 bases and J by 0 bases, with 12 bases between the two germline ends. This CDR3 is 15 amino acids long.

This chain connects TRBV20-1 to TRBJ2-1; tentatively, D is TRBD2 (5 bases). Between the trimmed V and J ends, which lost 3 bases and 3 bases, there was a span of 6 bases. The CDR3 contains 12 residues. CDR1 and CDR2 (germline): DFQATT, SNEGSKA (reference sequence). Written as DNA, the CDR3 is TGCAGTGCTAGCCGGGGCTACAATGAGCAGTTCTTC. Its translation: CSASRGYNEQFF.

This clonotype is deemed medium-sized. The chain has TRBV12-3 or TRBV12-4 and TRBJ2-2; no firm D call. V was clipped by 6 bases and J by 4 bases, with 6 bases between them. The CDR3 has 12 residues. The CDR3 sequence: CASSHSTGELFF. For the CDR3, the DNA is TGTGCCAGCAGCCACAGCACCGGGGAGCTGTTTTTT.

At least ten counts were recorded for this clonotype. The J gene is TRBJ2-6, the V gene TRBV18; 7 nucleotides line up with TRBD1. The J segment lost 2 bases and the V segment lost 4 bases, leaving 2 bases of the junction unmatched. This CDR3 comprises 15 residues. Per germline, CDR1 KGHSH and CDR2 LQKENI. The DNA of the CDR3 is TGTGCCAGCTCACTTGACAGGGCTGGGGCCAACGTCCTGACTTTC. This codes for CASSLDRAGANVLTF. The full variable domain, rest sourced from reference TRBV18 and TRBJ2-6, is NAGVMQNPRHLVRRRGQEARLRCSPMKGHSHVYWYRQLPEEGLKFMVYLQKENIIDESGMPKERFSAEFPKEGPSILRIQQVVRGDSAAYFCASSLDRAGANVLTFGAGSRLTVL.

V is TRBV6-5 and J is TRBJ2-5, with a tentative D call TRBD2 (6 bases). The CDR3 sequence is 19 residues long. CDR1 is MNHEY and CDR2 is SVGAGI in the germline V gene. Trimming cost V 5 bases and J 2 bases, with 27 bases left between them. The DNA for the CDR3 is TGTGCCAGCAGTGAATTGGGGGGTCTAGCGTTGGGTTATCAAGAGACCCAGTACTTC. It codes for CASSELGGLALGYQETQYF.

This clonotype was picked up one time. V gene TRBV6-6 combines with J gene TRBJ1-1; D not certain. CDR3 length equals 11 residues. V lost 2 bases, J lost 6 bases, and 4 bases lay in between. Germline V gene sequence: CDR1 MNHNY, CDR2 SVGAGI (reference sequence). CDR3 residues: CASSYIAEAFF. The CDR3 bases are TGTGCCAGCAGTTACATAGCTGAAGCTTTCTTT.

The chain couples TRBV19 to TRBJ1-2; D is perhaps TRBD1 (6 bases). Trimming took 5 bases from V and 4 from J, leaving 14 bases between them. The CDR3 extends over 14 amino acids. CDR1 and CDR2 (germline): LNHDA, SQIVND (reference sequence). CDR3 in amino acids: CASSGLDRTYGYTF. The CDR3 DNA follows: TGTGCCAGTAGTGGCCTTGACAGGACCTATGGCTACACCTTC.

This chain uses TRBV27 with TRBJ2-7; TRBD2 agrees at 11 bases. There are 14 residues in the CDR3. The J segment lost 7 bases and the V segment lost 2 bases, leaving 4 bases of the junction unmatched. Germline loops: CDR1 MNHEY, CDR2 SMNVEV (reference sequence). Written as DNA, the CDR3 is TGTGCCAGCAGTTTACAGACTAGCGGGGCGGAGCAGTACTTC. Amino acid sequence: CASSLQTSGAEQYF.

This clonotype was detected a few times. V and J are TRBV20-1 and TRBJ2-3; D gene uncertain. The germline CDR1 and CDR2 sequences are DFQATT and SNEGSKA (reference sequence). Trimming left V 6 bases short and J 0 bases short, with 16 bases between. This CDR3 contains 15 residues. As DNA, the CDR3 is TGCAGTGCCCGGCCACCCTATTCTAGCACAGATACGCAGTATTTT. Amino acids: CSARPPYSSTDTQYF.

The genes are TRBV27 and TRBJ1-3, with a possible D match to TRBD1 (5 bases). This CDR3 is 12 amino acids long. Germline-derived CDR1 and CDR2 are MNHEY and SMNVEV (reference sequence). V was pared by 6 bases and J by 4 bases, with 7 bases between. Written as DNA, the CDR3 is TGTGCCAGCAGGGGGCAAGGAAACACCATATATTTT. Amino acid sequence: CASRGQGNTIYF.

The rearrangement joins TRBV7-9 to TRBJ2-2; 13 nucleotides agree with TRBD2. Germline CDR1 is SEHNR and CDR2 is FQNEAQ (reference sequence). The CDR3 has 18 amino acids. V was clipped by 2 bases and J by 5 bases; unmatched bases: 8. Here the CDR3 reads CASSLPRTSGGPTGELFF. CDR3 bases: TGTGCCAGCAGCTTACCTAGGACTAGCGGGGGCCCTACCGGGGAGCTGTTTTTT.

This clonotype was seen more than once but under ten times. This chain uses TRBV12-3 or TRBV12-4 with TRBJ2-7; 7 bases are shared with TRBD1. The CDR3 extends over 14 amino acids. J was trimmed by 4 bases and V by 6 bases; bases with no gene match: 9. CDR3 residues: CASSTPGTEYEQYF. CDR3 DNA sequence: TGTGCCAGCAGCACCCCCGGGACAGAATACGAGCAGTACTTC.

This clonotype was counted between two and nine times. The rearrangement links TRBV19 to TRBJ1-2; unclear D gene. The germline V gene has CDR1 LNHDA and CDR2 SQIVND (reference sequence). There are 13 residues in the CDR3. With 7 bases removed from V and 4 bases from J, the gap between germline ends came to 13 bases. The CDR3 DNA reads as TGTGCCAGTACGGGTTCAGGTTCCTATGGCTACACCTTC. It yields the protein CASTGSGSYGYTF.

This clonotype has just a few counts. The rearrangement joins TRBV5-4 to TRBJ2-3; D tentatively fits TRBD1 or TRBD2 (6 bases each). V lost 4 bases and J 1 base, leaving 16 bases between the germline ends. Germline V lookup: CDR1 SGHNT, CDR2 YYREEE (reference sequence). The CDR3 sequence is 16 residues long. CDR3 sequence reads: CASSGSWGAGTDTQYF. CDR3 DNA sequence: TGTGCCAGCAGCGGATCTTGGGGGGCGGGCACAGATACGCAGTATTTT.